Presented here are 14 T cell receptor beta chains from one specimen sequenced in a study of blood T cell repertoires in COVID-19. Assay: immunoSEQ multiplex PCR; the TCRdb copy retains only in-frame clones and omits some. The data show under 95,000 clones, 75% to 85% seen once. The material sequenced was peripheral blood. The origin of the receptors is a middle-aged man with COVID-19, enrolled during active disease.

The chain employs TRBV19 and TRBJ2-6; perhaps TRBD1 as D (6 bases). CDR3 size: 17 residues. CDR1 LNHDA and CDR2 SQIVND come from the germline V gene (reference sequence). Trimming shortened V by 7 bases and J by 0 bases, and 16 bases separated the two germline ends. CDR3: CASTISGTTSGANVLTF. The DNA of the CDR3 is TGTGCCAGTACCATCTCCGGGACAACCTCTGGGGCCAACGTCCTGACTTTC.

This clone was observed a few times. The J gene is TRBJ1-1, the V gene TRBV19, with D uncertain. The CDR3 is 13 amino acids. V lost 5 bases to trimming and J lost 2 bases, with 9 bases between them. The V gene's germline CDR1 is LNHDA and CDR2 SQIVND (reference sequence). CDR3 DNA sequence: TGTGCCAGTAGTGGCTCACGTAACACTGAAGCTTTCTTT. Residues: CASSGSRNTEAFF.

This chain joins TRBV5-1 and TRBJ2-2; 8 bases fit TRBD1. V lost 4 bases, J lost 3 bases, and 5 bases stayed unmatched. CDR3 length: 15 residues. Germline V gene data show CDR1 as SGHRS and CDR2 as YFSETQ. CDR3 nucleotides: TGCGCCAGCAGCCGGACAGGGTCGGACACCGGGGAGCTGTTTTTT. As protein: CASSRTGSDTGELFF. The whole variable domain, filled in from reference TRBV5-1 and TRBJ2-2, reads KAGVTQTPRYLIKTRGQQVTLSCSPISGHRSVSWYQQTPGQGLQFLFEYFSETQRNKGNFPGRFSGRQFSNSRSEMNVSTLELGDSALYLCASSRTGSDTGELFFGEGSRLTVL.

The chain couples TRBV5-5 to TRBJ1-2, with TRBD1 matching over 7 bases. The CDR3 is made up of 14 amino acids. Germline CDR1 is SGHKS and CDR2 is YYEKEE (reference sequence). Trimming removed 0 bases from V and 2 bases from J; junction bases left unmatched: 1. The CDR3 DNA follows: TGTGCCAGCAGCTTGGCGACAGGGAACTATGGCTACACCTTC. It codes for CASSLATGNYGYTF. The entire variable domain, with the rest obtained from reference TRBV5-5 and TRBJ1-2, is as follows: DAGVTQSPTHLIKTRGQQVTLRCSPISGHKSVSWYQQVLGQGPQFIFQYYEKEERGRGNFPDRFSARQFPNYSSELNVNALLLGDSALYLCASSLATGNYGYTFGSGTRLTVV.

V is TRBV3-1 (or the pseudogene TRBV3-2) and J is TRBJ1-5, with unresolved D. V lost 4 bases and J 3 bases, leaving 13 bases between the germline ends. Germline V gene data show CDR1 as LGHDT and CDR2 as YNNKEL (reference sequence). This CDR3 has 15 amino acids. CDR3 sequence reads: CASSPGKTLNQPQHF. CDR3 in DNA: TGTGCCAGCAGCCCTGGTAAGACTCTCAATCAGCCCCAGCATTTT.

The rearrangement uses TRBV7-2 and TRBJ2-7, with D maybe TRBD2 (6 bases). V was shortened by 1 base and J by 3 bases, with 16 bases between the two germline ends. The germline V gene encodes CDR1 SGHTA and CDR2 FQGNSA. CDR3 size: 16 residues. As DNA, the CDR3 is TGTGCCAGCAGCTTAGAGGACTCCCGGGGACTCTACGAGCAGTACTTC. It is translated as CASSLEDSRGLYEQYF. The full variable domain, in which reference TRBV7-2 and TRBJ2-7 provide the parts outside the CDR3, is GAGVSQSPSNKVTEKGKDVELRCDPISGHTALYWYRQSLGQGLEFLIYFQGNSAPDKSGLPSDRFSAERTGGSVSTLTIQRTQQEDSAVYLCASSLEDSRGLYEQYFGPGTRLTVT.

The rearrangement joins TRBV11-2 to TRBJ2-1; maybe TRBD1 (6 bases). CDR3 length equals 14 residues. Per the germline V gene, CDR1 is SGHAT and CDR2 is FQNNGV. Between the trimmed V and J ends, which lost 6 bases and 9 bases, there was a span of 18 bases. CDR3 in amino acids: CASSPRTGFGEQFF. The DNA for the CDR3 is TGTGCCAGCAGTCCGCGAACAGGGTTTGGTGAGCAGTTCTTC.

This rearrangement joins TRBV10-3 to TRBJ1-2, with 7 bases identical to TRBD1. Trimming at V came to 0 bases and at J to 2 bases, leaving 0 bases not matched to a gene. CDR3 size: 14 residues. Germline CDR1 reads ENHRY; CDR2 reads SYGVKD. The CDR3: CAISESGQNYGYTF. CDR3 DNA sequence: TGTGCCATCAGTGAGTCGGGACAGAACTATGGCTACACCTTC.

The chain couples TRBV11-2 to TRBJ1-1; 9 nucleotides line up with TRBD1. Germline values: CDR1 SGHAT, CDR2 FQNNGV. The CDR3 totals 14 residues. The V gene end was trimmed by 5 bases and the J gene end by 7 bases; junction bases not matched to a gene: 8. The CDR3 bases are TGTGCCAGCAGCCGTCCCGGGACAGGGATTGAAGCTTTCTTT. Translation: CASSRPGTGIEAFF.

The chain is built from TRBV27 and TRBJ2-6; the match to TRBD1 covers 9 bases. Unmatched junction bases numbered 9, after V lost 5 bases and J lost 1 base. This CDR3 is built from 18 residues. CDR1 is MNHEY and CDR2 is SMNVEV in the germline V gene (reference sequence). The CDR3 loop is CASSPKQGARSGANVLTF. CDR3 bases: TGTGCCAGCAGTCCTAAACAGGGGGCAAGGTCTGGGGCCAACGTCCTGACTTTC.

Turning to this clone: Other DNA sequences in this specimen translate into the identical CDR3. The V and J genes are TRBV19 and TRBJ1-1; D is unclear. The V end was cut by 2 bases, the J end by 2 bases, with 12 bases between. The CDR3 is made up of 15 amino acids. Germline V gene data show CDR1 as LNHDA and CDR2 as SQIVND (reference sequence). For the CDR3, the DNA is TGTGCCAGTAGTATAACGGGAGGGCCCAACACTGAAGCTTTCTTT. Translating it yields CASSITGGPNTEAFF.

This clone has only a few counts. The chain has TRBV6-2 or TRBV6-3 and TRBJ1-2; D is unclear. The CDR3 has 15 amino acids. Trimming removed 0 bases from V and 0 bases from J, with 8 bases in between. CDR1 and CDR2 (germline): MNHEY, SVGEGT. The CDR3 spells CASSYSPEANYGYTF. The DNA of the CDR3 is TGTGCCAGCAGTTACTCTCCAGAAGCTAACTATGGCTACACCTTC.

The gene calls are TRBV15 and TRBJ1-4; tentative D call: TRBD1 (6 bases). The CDR3 spans 15 residues. V was cut by 1 base and J by 7 bases, with 13 bases left in between. The germline CDR1 and CDR2 sequences are LNHNV and YYDKDF (reference sequence). The CDR3 DNA follows: TGTGCCACCAGCAGAGTCAGGGGTGAGGGTGAAAAACTGTTTTTT. Encoded protein: CATSRVRGEGEKLFF.

This sequence joins TRBV28 and TRBJ1-1; D gene unclear. Between the trimmed V and J ends, which lost 5 bases and 2 bases, there was a span of 9 bases. Looked up from germline, CDR1 is MDHEN and CDR2 is SYDVKM. The CDR3 sequence is 13 residues long. CDR3 region: CASSRTGNTEAFF. CDR3 in DNA: TGTGCCAGCAGTCGGACGGGAAACACTGAAGCTTTCTTT.